A selection of T cell receptor beta chains follows, all from one sample in a study of STAT5B mutations in CD4+ large granular lymphocyte leukemia. Clones were sequenced by immunoSEQ multiplex PCR, and TCRdb holds only the in-frame ones, with some missing. The sample shows around 37,000 clones, 70% to 80% of them seen only once. The sequencing input was CD4+ T cells from blood buffy coats. All receptors come from a human donor in good health. Each CDR3 is given with its conserved first and last residue. Fields, in order: V gene, D gene, J gene, clone size, CDR3 DNA, CDR3 protein. D genes are given only for firm matches. Where a row states a size, it is once, few, many or the class of an expanded clone; other rows omit it.

>TRBV29-1|-|TRBJ2-1|-
TGCAGCGTTGTCGGTAGGGCGGGCTCCTACAATGAGCAGTTCTTC
CSVVGRAGSYNEQFF
>TRBV5-6|-|TRBJ2-1|-
TGTGCCAGCAGCTTGGCCGGAGGGAGCTCCTACAATGAGCAGTTCTTC
CASSLAGGSSYNEQFF
>TRBV5-1|TRBD2|TRBJ2-3|-
TGCGCCAGCAGCTTGTGGGGTGGGGGGGGACCGACAGATACGCAGTATTTT
CASSLWGGGGPTDTQYF
>TRBV11-2|TRBD2|TRBJ2-7|-
TGTGCCAGCAGCTCAACTAGCGGGAGGATTAGCTCCTACGAGCAGTACTTC
CASSSTSGRISSYEQYF
>TRBV7-2|-|TRBJ2-5|-
TGTGCCAGCAGCTTAGATAGGGAGACCCAGTACTTC
CASSLDRETQYF
>TRBV4-3|TRBD1|TRBJ2-7|-
TGCGCCAGCAGCCGCCGGACAGGGACCTACGAGCAGTACTTC
CASSRRTGTYEQYF
>TRBV7-2|-|TRBJ1-5|-
TGTGCCAGCAGCTTAGTGGAGGGGGGCAATCAGCCCCAGCATTTT
CASSLVEGGNQPQHF
>TRBV10-3|-|TRBJ2-7|-
TGTGCCATCAGTGAGTTCACAGAACCTCAAGAGCAGTACTTC
CAISEFTEPQEQYF
>TRBV5-1|-|TRBJ1-3|-
TGCGCCAGCAGCTTGGGCGGGATGGCTGGAAACACCATATATTTT
CASSLGGMAGNTIYF
>TRBV11-2|-|TRBJ1-4|-
TGTGCCAGCAGCTCGAGGACAGCAACTAATGAAAAACTGTTTTTT
CASSSRTATNEKLFF
>TRBV11-3|-|TRBJ1-1|few
TGTGCCAGCAGCTTCCCTGAAGCTTTCTTT
CASSFPEAFF
>TRBV19|-|TRBJ2-1|-
TGTGCCAGTAGTATTGCCGGGGCTCAAGACCATGAGCAGTTCTTC
CASSIAGAQDHEQFF
>TRBV11-2|TRBD2|TRBJ2-2|-
TGTGCCAGCAGCTTACTGCTAGCGGGGGTTACCGGGGAGCTGTTTTTT
CASSLLLAGVTGELFF
>TRBV25-1|-|TRBJ1-1|-
TGTGCCAGCAGTGAATCGGTCGGGGTGGCTGAAGCTTTCTTT
CASSESVGVAEAFF
>TRBV6-5|TRBD2|TRBJ2-7|-
TGTGCCAGCAGTTACTCGACCGGGAGGTCGTCCTACGAGCAGTACTTC
CASSYSTGRSSYEQYF
>TRBV5-1|-|TRBJ2-5|-
TGCGCCAGCAGCTCGGGACTCCGAGTTGAGACCCAGTACTTC
CASSSGLRVETQYF
>TRBV19|TRBD2|TRBJ2-1|-
TGTGCCAGTATTCCGCGGGGGGGCCCCATCTCCTACAATGAGCAGTTCTTC
CASIPRGGPISYNEQFF
>TRBV2|-|TRBJ1-2|-
TGTGCCAGCAGTGTGTCCGACGGCTATGGCTACACCTTC
CASSVSDGYGYTF
>TRBV29-1|TRBD2|TRBJ2-4|-
TGCAGCGTCACCATTTCGGCGCTAGCGGGAGGGCCCTCGGCCAAAAACATTCAGTACTTC
CSVTISALAGGPSAKNIQYF
>TRBV20-1|-|TRBJ2-7|-
TGCAGTGCTACCCCCTACGAGCAGTACTTC
CSATPYEQYF
>TRBV5-1|TRBD1|TRBJ2-7|once
TGCGCCAGCAGCTTGGCCTTACAGGGGGGCCCCTCCTACGAGCAGTACTTC
CASSLALQGGPSYEQYF
>TRBV5-1|-|TRBJ1-1|-
TGCGCCAGCAGCTTGTCAGGGGAGTTCACTGAAGCTTTCTTT
CASSLSGEFTEAFF
>TRBV7-9|TRBD1|TRBJ2-1|-
TGTGCCAGCAGCCTCAGTGCTGGGACAGGGCCCAATGAGCAGTTCTTC
CASSLSAGTGPNEQFF
>TRBV5-1|-|TRBJ2-5|-
TGCGCCAGCAGCTTGGCGTTAGGACAGCAAGAGACCCAGTACTTC
CASSLALGQQETQYF
>TRBV11-2|TRBD1|TRBJ2-5|-
TGTGCCAGCAGCCTCGGGACAGGGAAAGTTCAGACCCAGTACTTC
CASSLGTGKVQTQYF
>TRBV11-3|-|TRBJ2-3|-
TGTGCCAGCAGCCCCCGCTCGTCTAGCACAGATACGCAGTATTTT
CASSPRSSSTDTQYF
>TRBV14|TRBD1|TRBJ2-5|-
TGTGCCAGCAGCCGCCGGACAGGGTCGGGGCAAGAGACCCAGTACTTC
CASSRRTGSGQETQYF
>TRBV18|TRBD1|TRBJ2-4|-
TGTGCCAGCTCACCTTCCGGACAGGGGCTTCAGTACTTC
CASSPSGQGLQYF
>TRBV6-5|TRBD1|TRBJ1-2|-
TGTGCCAGCAGACCGGACAGGGATTATGGCTACACCTTC
CASRPDRDYGYTF
>TRBV7-9|TRBD1|TRBJ1-4|few
TGTGCCAGCAGCTTGGGGACAGCTAATGAAAAACTGTTTTTT
CASSLGTANEKLFF
>TRBV20-1|-|TRBJ2-3|-
TGCAGTGCACCAGGGCCAGATACGCAGTATTTT
CSAPGPDTQYF
>TRBV28|-|TRBJ1-1|-
TGTGCCAGCAGTTTGGTTGAAGCTTTCTTT
CASSLVEAFF
>TRBV27|-|TRBJ2-3|once
TGTGCCAGCAGCTTTATCGGGCGTGGAGATACGCAGTATTTT
CASSFIGRGDTQYF
>TRBV5-1|-|TRBJ1-1|-
TGCGCCAGCAGCTTGGACGGGTACACTGAAGCTTTCTTT
CASSLDGYTEAFF
>TRBV27|-|TRBJ2-3|-
TGTGCCAGCAGTCGGGACGGGAATGTAGATACGCAGTATTTT
CASSRDGNVDTQYF
>TRBV2|-|TRBJ1-1|-
TGTGCCAGCAGTGAAGGGGGTGAAACTGAAGCTTTCTTT
CASSEGGETEAFF
>TRBV18|-|TRBJ2-2|-
TGTGCCAGCTCACCTCTGCCCGGGGACACCGGGGAGCTGTTTTTT
CASSPLPGDTGELFF
>TRBV29-1|-|TRBJ1-2|-
TGCAGCGTCCGATCCCCACAGGGATCTAACTATGGCTACACCTTC
CSVRSPQGSNYGYTF
>TRBV7-9|-|TRBJ2-7|few
TGTGCCAGCAGCCTCGACTACAGGGTAGGGGAGCAGTACTTC
CASSLDYRVGEQYF
>TRBV9|TRBD2|TRBJ2-7|-
TGTGCCAGCAGCCCCAAGACTAGCGGGGGGCCATACGAGCAGTACTTC
CASSPKTSGGPYEQYF
>TRBV5-6|TRBD1|TRBJ2-4|-
TGTGCCAGCAGCTCACACCGGGACAGAGCCAAAAACATTCAGTACTTC
CASSSHRDRAKNIQYF
>TRBV14|TRBD1|TRBJ2-1|-
TGTGCCAGCAGCCAGAGACAGGGTCCGTTCAATGAGCAGTTCTTC
CASSQRQGPFNEQFF